Presented here are 2 T cell receptor beta chains from one specimen sequenced in a study of cytomegalovirus exposure and HLA in healthy donors. Using immunoSEQ multiplex PCR, the repertoire was profiled, and TCRdb retains in-frame clones only, with some absent. The sample gives about 250,000 clones, more than 75% of which show up once; around 12% is in the top ten. What was sequenced was PBMCs. The source of these receptors is a man younger than 35 in good health and CMV-seropositive.

The V gene is TRBV27, the J gene TRBJ1-2; 8 bases align to TRBD1. Germline V CDR1 and CDR2: MNHEY, SMNVEV (reference sequence). This CDR3 comprises 14 residues. J lost 4 bases, V lost 5 bases, and 6 bases had no gene match. The CDR3 DNA reads TGTGCCAGCAGTGAACAGGGGGTGGGCTATGGCTACACCTTC. This sequence encodes CASSEQGVGYGYTF.

The chain has TRBV6-9 and TRBJ1-1; 7 positions agree with TRBD1. Trimming at V came to 4 bases and at J to 3 bases, leaving 8 bases not matched to a gene. The CDR3 spans 15 residues. Per germline, CDR1 MNHGY and CDR2 SVAAGI. This CDR3 is CASSFRTGWDTEAFF. The CDR3 DNA sequence: TGTGCCAGCAGTTTCAGGACAGGCTGGGACACTGAAGCTTTCTTT.